Listed here are 5 T cell receptor beta chains from one sample, sequenced in a study of metastatic and nonmetastatic thyroid tumors. TCRdb re-analyzed the PCR reads through MiXCR. The sample records tens of thousands of clones, 9.5% to 15% being singletons. All patients reached thyroid surgery having received no treatment beforehand. The specimen was tumor tissue. Receptors were obtained from a female donor with papillary thyroid cancer or a benign thyroid nodule (not recorded which). Some clones in this sample may be carry-over from other donors' samples.

This clone was recorded many times. The chain uses TRBV20-1 and TRBJ2-7, with 10 bases identical to TRBD2. Trimming removed 0 bases from V and 6 bases from J; junction bases left unmatched: 14. CDR1 is DFQATT and CDR2 is SNEGSKA in the germline V gene (reference sequence). This CDR3 region has 17 residues. The CDR3, as DNA: TGCAGTGCTAGAGAGTTGCTAGCGGGAGTCCCACGGAGCGAGCAGTACTTC. This gives the protein CSARELLAGVPRSEQYF.

This clone showed up many times. J is TRBJ1-3 and V is TRBV9; D is possibly TRBD1 (6 bases). V lost 3 bases to trimming and J lost 0 bases, with 16 bases between them. The germline CDR1 and CDR2 sequences are SGDLS and YYNGEE. The CDR3 totals 17 residues. The chain's CDR3 is CASSGDTKLSSGNTIYF. The CDR3 DNA reads as TGTGCCAGCAGCGGGGACACCAAGCTTAGCTCTGGAAACACCATATATTTT.

V usage is TRBV3-1 and J usage is TRBJ1-1; 8 bases map to TRBD1. In germline, CDR1 is LGHDT, CDR2 YNNKEL (reference sequence). V trimming: 3 bases; J trimming: 0 bases; junction bases outside the gene matches: 9. The CDR3 length is 17 residues. The DNA of the CDR3 is TGTGCCAGCAGCCACCGGACAGGGCGTATCGTGAACACTGAAGCTTTCTTT. Amino acids: CASSHRTGRIVNTEAFF.

This clone was detected ten times or more. This chain connects TRBV11-2 to TRBJ1-5; no clear D. This CDR3 contains 13 residues. Trimming cost V 1 base and J 5 bases, with 6 bases left between them. Germline V gene sequence: CDR1 SGHAT, CDR2 FQNNGV. In DNA, the CDR3 is TGTGCCAGCAGCTTAGGTGGCCATCAGCCCCAGCATTTT. It is translated as CASSLGGHQPQHF.

This clone was observed many times. This chain uses TRBV6-1 with TRBJ1-5, with TRBD1 matching 7 bases. V shed 5 bases and J 4 bases; nucleotides not matched to a gene: 5. Looked up from germline, CDR1 is MNHNS and CDR2 is SASEGT. The CDR3 is 14 residues long. CDR3 coding DNA: TGTGCCAGCAGTTGGACAGGTTCTAATCAGCCCCAGCATTTT. As protein: CASSWTGSNQPQHF.